This entry lists 18 T cell receptor beta chains sequenced from one sample in a study of cytomegalovirus exposure and HLA in healthy donors (TCRdb year 2017). To prepare the library, the immunoSEQ multiplex PCR assay was applied. The multiplex PCR relied on a mix of 60 forward primers for TCR Vbeta segments and 13 reverse primers for TCR Jbeta segments. Not all clones reach the TCRdb copy of this immuneACCESS table, which keeps in-frame sequences only. Checked studies attribute under half of the gap to unresolved V genes and leave the rest unexplained. For this sample the table gives some 160,000 clones, of which about a tenth were detected only once. The ten top clones hold roughly 1.9% of the sample. Sequencing used PBMCs. All receptors come from a male donor in good health and CMV-seronegative.

This clone was recorded a few times. The chain carries TRBV2 and TRBJ2-4; unclear D gene. CDR1 is SNHLY and CDR2 is FYNNEI in the germline V gene. The CDR3 spans 12 residues. Trimming stripped 2 bases from V and 8 bases from J, with 7 bases between. Here the CDR3 reads CASSELLDIQYF. The CDR3 coding sequence is TGTGCCAGCAGTGAATTACTGGACATTCAGTACTTC.

This clone was recorded a few times. The chain links TRBV29-1 to TRBJ1-1; the D gene is possibly TRBD1 (5 bases). CDR1 is SQVTM, CDR2 ANQGSEA, per germline. The CDR3 extends over 13 amino acids. Trimming took 6 bases from V and 1 from J, leaving 12 bases between them. CDR3 in amino acids: CSVDLTANTEAFF. The CDR3, as DNA: TGCAGCGTCGACCTGACAGCGAACACTGAAGCTTTCTTT.

This chain links TRBV25-1 with TRBJ2-7, with D perhaps TRBD1 (6 bases). The germline gives CDR1 MGHDK, CDR2 SYGVNS. V lost 5 bases and J 0 bases, leaving 8 bases between the germline ends. This CDR3 is 13 amino acids long. DNA for the CDR3: TGTGCCAGCAGTTGGGACATCTCCTACGAGCAGTACTTC. Its translation is CASSWDISYEQYF.

The chain combines TRBV29-1 with TRBJ1-1; D is possibly TRBD1 (6 bases). Per the germline V gene, CDR1 is SQVTM and CDR2 is ANQGSEA. V lost 4 bases to trimming and J lost 4 bases, with 10 bases between them. CDR3 length equals 12 residues. The CDR3, as DNA: TGCAGCGTTGCTACAGGGTTCACTGAAGCTTTCTTT. As protein: CSVATGFTEAFF.

This clone has a handful of counts. This rearrangement joins TRBV30 to TRBJ1-4; TRBD1 agrees at 9 bases. This CDR3 comprises 13 residues. Unmatched junction bases numbered 4, after V lost 4 bases and J lost 7 bases. Germline V lookup: CDR1 GTSNPN, CDR2 SVGIG (reference sequence). Written as DNA, the CDR3 is TGTGCCTGGACCGGGACAGGGACTGAAAAACTGTTTTTT. Translation: CAWTGTGTEKLFF.

This clone has a handful of counts. This chain uses TRBV19 with TRBJ1-5; D unclear. V was pared by 8 bases and J by 1 base, with 12 bases between. The CDR3 totals 14 residues. CDR1 is LNHDA and CDR2 is SQIVND in the germline V gene (reference sequence). CDR3 nucleotides: TGTGCCAGTCTGTGGACGGGGAGCAATCAGCCCCAGCATTTT. This codes for CASLWTGSNQPQHF.

The chain links TRBV10-3 to TRBJ1-4; 9 nucleotides align to TRBD1. The germline V gene encodes CDR1 ENHRY and CDR2 SYGVKD. This CDR3 has 15 amino acids. J lost 8 bases, V lost 3 bases, and 7 bases had no gene match. The CDR3 here is CAISDPRTGDEKLFF. Here the CDR3 DNA reads TGTGCCATCAGTGACCCCCGGACAGGGGACGAAAAACTGTTTTTT.

The rearrangement links TRBV7-2 to TRBJ1-6; TRBD1 might be the D (6 bases). The V gene lost 1 base and the J gene lost 10 bases, with 11 bases spanning the gap. The CDR3 sequence is 14 residues long. Germline assignment: CDR1 SGHTA and CDR2 FQGNSA. The CDR3 is CASSLGGRGSPLHF. For the CDR3, the DNA is TGTGCCAGCAGCTTAGGGGGCAGGGGATCACCCCTCCACTTT.

This clone occurred a few times. This chain links TRBV11-3 with TRBJ1-4; 11 nucleotides match TRBD1. Germline lookup yields CDR1 SGHNT and CDR2 YENEEA. V was pared by 1 base and J by 0 bases, with 4 bases of the junction left unmatched. This CDR3 has 18 residues. CDR3 nucleotides: TGTGCCAGCAGCTTAGGGGGACAGGGGGGATCAACTAATGAAAAACTGTTTTTT. Its translation: CASSLGGQGGSTNEKLFF.

The V and J genes are TRBV4-3 and TRBJ2-1, with 8 bases lining up with TRBD2. This CDR3 spans 16 amino acids. Germline V lookup: CDR1 LGHNA, CDR2 YSLEER. With V trimmed by 0 bases and J by 5 bases, 6 bases remained unmatched. CDR3 protein: CASSQDPRGGNNEQFF. In DNA, the CDR3 is TGCGCCAGCAGCCAAGACCCTCGGGGGGGCAACAATGAGCAGTTCTTC.

In this sample, this clone turned up a few times. This chain joins TRBV19 and TRBJ2-2; possible D gene TRBD2, 6 bases. Trimming took 5 bases from V and 2 from J, leaving 9 bases between them. Germline CDR1 reads LNHDA; CDR2 reads SQIVND (reference sequence). CDR3 size: 14 residues. The DNA for the CDR3 is TGTGCCAGTAGTCCGGGACTCAACACCGGGGAGCTGTTTTTT. Its translation: CASSPGLNTGELFF.

This clone appeared a few times. The V and J genes are TRBV5-1 and TRBJ2-1; 11 nucleotides match TRBD2. After removal of 3 bases from V and 7 bases from J, the junction contained 9 bases not matched to a gene. The CDR3 runs to 16 residues. Germline-derived CDR1 and CDR2 are SGHRS and YFSETQ. CDR3 nucleotide sequence: TGCGCCAGCAGCTCCCACAGGACTAGCGGGCCGAATGAGCAGTTCTTC. The encoded protein is CASSSHRTSGPNEQFF. Filled out from reference TRBV5-1 and TRBJ2-1, the complete variable domain reads KAGVTQTPRYLIKTRGQQVTLSCSPISGHRSVSWYQQTPGQGLQFLFEYFSETQRNKGNFPGRFSGRQFSNSRSEMNVSTLELGDSALYLCASSSHRTSGPNEQFFGPGTRLTVL.

The chain is built from TRBV7-9 and TRBJ2-7, with TRBD2 identical over 9 bases. Trimming took 5 bases from V and 4 from J; bases not matched to a gene: 9. CDR3 size: 15 residues. Germline values: CDR1 SEHNR, CDR2 FQNEAQ (reference sequence). CDR3 nucleotide sequence: TGTGCCAGCAGCCCTACTAGCGGGTGGACTTACGAGCAGTACTTC. Its translation: CASSPTSGWTYEQYF.

This clone was counted between two and nine times. The chain carries TRBV6-1 and TRBJ2-7, with D maybe TRBD1 (5 bases). V lost 2 bases to trimming and J lost 7 bases, with 12 bases between them. Germline CDR1 reads MNHNS; CDR2 reads SASEGT. CDR3 length equals 13 residues. This CDR3 is CASSEKPGWEQYF. The CDR3 DNA reads TGTGCCAGCAGTGAAAAGCCAGGGTGGGAGCAGTACTTC.

This clone was seen only a few times. The J gene is TRBJ1-5, the V gene TRBV10-3; 7 bases are a match to TRBD1. In germline, CDR1 is ENHRY, CDR2 SYGVKD. CDR3 size: 14 residues. Trimming cost V 0 bases and J 7 bases; bases outside gene matches: 3. CDR3 loop: CAISESGTVQPQHF. The CDR3 DNA sequence: TGTGCCATCAGTGAGTCGGGGACAGTCCAGCCCCAGCATTTT.

As regards this clone: The identical CDR3 is also encoded by other nucleotide sequences in the sample. J is TRBJ2-7 and V is TRBV7-3; 8 bases line up with TRBD1. V lost 4 bases and J lost 3; bases outside the gene matches: 2. The V gene's germline CDR1 is SGHTA and CDR2 FQGTGA. CDR3 length: 13 amino acids. CDR3 region: CASSSGTGYEQYF. In DNA form, the CDR3 reads TGTGCCAGCAGCTCCGGGACAGGCTACGAGCAGTACTTC. The complete variable domain, with remaining parts taken from reference TRBV7-3 and TRBJ2-7, reads GAGVSQTPSNKVTEKGKYVELRCDPISGHTALYWYRQSLGQGPEFLIYFQGTGAADDSGLPNDRFFAVRPEGSVSTLKIQRTERGDSAVYLCASSSGTGYEQYFGPGTRLTVT.

This clone turned up a few times. The chain joins TRBV4-1 to TRBJ2-1; TRBD2 is a possible D gene (5 bases). Germline values: CDR1 MGHRA, CDR2 YSYEKL. V shed 3 bases and J shed 9 bases, with 15 bases lying between them. The CDR3 contains 14 residues. The chain's CDR3 is CASSHSGLGSEQFF. The CDR3 region has the DNA TGCGCCAGCAGCCATTCCGGATTAGGGAGTGAGCAGTTCTTC.

This clone is a singleton in its sample. The genes are TRBV19 and TRBJ2-1; the D is unclear. Looked up from germline, CDR1 is LNHDA and CDR2 is SQIVND (reference sequence). The CDR3 spans 16 residues. Trimming left V 1 base short and J 7 bases short, with 17 bases between. The CDR3 sequence: CASSIGLELFLNEQFF. In DNA form, the CDR3 reads TGTGCCAGTAGTATAGGCCTCGAGCTTTTCTTAAATGAGCAGTTCTTC.